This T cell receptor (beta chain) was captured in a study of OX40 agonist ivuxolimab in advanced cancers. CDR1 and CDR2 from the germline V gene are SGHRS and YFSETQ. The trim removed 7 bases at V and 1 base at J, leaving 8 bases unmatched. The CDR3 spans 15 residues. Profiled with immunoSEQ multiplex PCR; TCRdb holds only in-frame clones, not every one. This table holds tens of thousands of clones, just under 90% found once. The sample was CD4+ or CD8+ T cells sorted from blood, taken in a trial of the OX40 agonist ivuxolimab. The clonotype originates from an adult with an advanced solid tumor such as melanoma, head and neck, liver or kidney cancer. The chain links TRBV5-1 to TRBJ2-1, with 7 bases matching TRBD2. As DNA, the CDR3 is TGCGCCAGCGGGAGGGGCCCTCTTTCCTACAATGAGCAGTTCTTC. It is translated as CASGRGPLSYNEQFF. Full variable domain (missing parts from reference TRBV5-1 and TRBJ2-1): KAGVTQTPRYLIKTRGQQVTLSCSPISGHRSVSWYQQTPGQGLQFLFEYFSETQRNKGNFPGRFSGRQFSNSRSEMNVSTLELGDSALYLCASGRGPLSYNEQFFGPGTRLTVL.